This T cell receptor (beta chain) comes out of a study of T cells in localized non-small cell lung cancer. The study's findings and limits: Adjacent lung was found to contain a median about 55 of the top 100 tumor clones. Those with higher blood T cell density had longer overall survival. Uninvolved adjacent lung had the highest recorded T cell clonality, with tumor below it. The tumor had only one region sequenced, so heterogeneity remains possible.

Germline CDR1 is SGHTA and CDR2 is FQGNSA. The length of the CDR3 is 15 residues. V was shortened by 5 bases and J by 1 base, with 12 bases between the two germline ends. With respect to this clone: As yet, its antigen is unknown.

Using immunoSEQ multiplex PCR, the repertoire was profiled, and TCRdb retains in-frame clones only, with some absent. The data hold tens of thousands of clones, with about 90% observed a single time. The sequence derives from a woman aged 35-75 years with stage I lung adenocarcinoma. The sample here was peripheral blood, taken before any cancer treatment. This chain connects TRBV7-2 to TRBJ1-5; no reliable D call. The CDR3 DNA is TGTGCCAGCAGCCCCGACGGTTTGAGCAATCAGCCCCAGCATTTT. It codes for CASSPDGLSNQPQHF.